This passage covers 17 T cell receptor beta chains from one sample sequenced in a study of spatial heterogeneity in lung cancer. One entry per CDR3 protein, called by TCRdb with MiXCR from the 5' RACE reads. The table has 100,000 or so distinct CDR3 sequences, about 4.4% seen once. Time point: sample taken at primary tumor resection. The antigens of these receptors remain unknown. The study's findings and limits: Tumor mutation count correlated with how many alpha and beta TCRs expanded intratumorally.

The sample was lung tumor tissue, taken at surgery. The receptors were gathered from a male donor with early-stage non-small cell lung cancer.

This clonotype came up many times. V is TRBV28 and J is TRBJ2-1, with TRBD1 identical over 7 bases. Trimming cost V 4 bases and J 3 bases; bases outside gene matches: 9. CDR1 and CDR2 from the germline V gene are MDHEN and SYDVKM. The CDR3 totals 16 residues. Here the CDR3 reads CASSWMSGTVYNEQFF. DNA of the CDR3: TGTGCCAGCAGTTGGATGTCCGGGACAGTCTACAATGAGCAGTTCTTC.

This clonotype was recorded at least ten times. The chain has TRBV4-2 and TRBJ2-3; the D call may be TRBD1 or TRBD2 (5 bases each). The CDR3 is 14 residues long. Germline CDR1 LGHNA, CDR2 YNFKEQ. The V end was cut by 0 bases, the J end by 10 bases, with 14 bases between. CDR3 in DNA: TGTGCCAGCAGCCAAGATTTGGGGCGGGTACCGCAGTATTTT. Its protein is CASSQDLGRVPQYF.

The V call is TRBV2, the J call TRBJ2-3; TRBD2 might be the D (6 bases). Deletions cut 8 bases from V and 3 bases from J, with 18 bases between. This CDR3 has 15 residues. Germline V gene lookup returns CDR1 SNHLY and CDR2 FYNNEI. The CDR3, as DNA: TGTGCCAGCGCCCGAAACGGGGGAGTTACAGATACGCAGTATTTT. Protein product: CASARNGGVTDTQYF.

This clonotype was observed a few times. J is TRBJ1-3 and V is TRBV20-1; unclear D gene. In germline, CDR1 is DFQATT, CDR2 SNEGSKA (reference sequence). This CDR3 spans 15 amino acids. V lost 6 bases and J 0 bases, leaving 15 bases between the germline ends. CDR3 DNA sequence: TGCAGTGCCCAGACACGGGGTTTCTCTGGAAACACCATATATTTT. This sequence encodes CSAQTRGFSGNTIYF.

This clonotype was picked up many times. V usage is TRBV5-1 and J usage is TRBJ1-1, with D possibly TRBD1 on 5 matching bases. Germline values: CDR1 SGHRS, CDR2 YFSETQ. Trimming left V 0 bases short and J 4 bases short, with 10 bases between. CDR3 length: 14 residues. As DNA, the CDR3 is TGCGCCAGCAGCTTGGTAGGGGACTCCACTGAAGCTTTCTTT. This translates into CASSLVGDSTEAFF.

J is TRBJ2-7 and V is TRBV7-9; D is ambiguous. Trimming shortened V by 0 bases and J by 3 bases, and 18 bases separated the two germline ends. The CDR3 covers 17 residues. Germline V gives CDR1 SEHNR, CDR2 FQNEAQ (reference sequence). This CDR3 reads CASSLAWAAETSYEQYF. For the CDR3, the DNA is TGTGCCAGCAGCTTAGCTTGGGCGGCCGAAACAAGCTACGAGCAGTACTTC. Full variable domain (remainder filled in from reference TRBV7-9 and TRBJ2-7): DTGVSQNPRHKITKRGQNVTFRCDPISEHNRLYWYRQTLGQGPEFLTYFQNEAQLEKSRLLSDRFSAERPKGSFSTLEIQRTEQGDSAMYLCASSLAWAAETSYEQYFGPGTRLTVT.

Many counts were recorded for this clonotype. The chain combines TRBV6-5 with TRBJ2-3; 8 bases match TRBD1. The CDR3 loop spans 14 amino acids. V shed 6 bases and J 6 bases; nucleotides not matched to a gene: 8. CDR1 and CDR2 (germline): MNHEY, SVGAGI. CDR3 in amino acids: CASSHRDRKDTQYF. CDR3 sequence (DNA): TGTGCCAGCAGCCACAGGGACAGGAAGGATACGCAGTATTTT.

This clonotype was counted at least ten times. The V gene is TRBV5-1, the J gene TRBJ2-1; no reliable D call. This CDR3 spans 13 amino acids. Germline V gene data show CDR1 as SGHRS and CDR2 as YFSETQ. Trimming removed 5 bases from V and 2 bases from J, with 8 bases in between. The CDR3: CASRASTYNEQFF. The DNA of the CDR3 is TGCGCCAGCAGGGCGTCGACCTACAATGAGCAGTTCTTC.

Here the CDR3 DNA reads TGTGCCAGCAGTTTACAGGGGGGCTGGTCTGAAGCTTTCTTT. This sequence encodes CASSLQGGWSEAFF. The chain carries TRBV12-3 or TRBV12-4 and TRBJ1-1; 7 bases fit TRBD1. The CDR3 totals 14 residues. Trimming at V came to 2 bases and at J to 6 bases, leaving 6 bases not matched to a gene.

Ten or more counts support this clonotype. The chain recombines TRBV18 with TRBJ1-2; 11 positions agree with TRBD1. Trimming at V came to 3 bases and at J to 5 bases, leaving 2 bases not matched to a gene. The CDR3 is made up of 14 amino acids. Germline-derived CDR1 and CDR2 are KGHSH and LQKENI. This CDR3 is CASSPGQGEYGYTF. The CDR3 nucleotides read TGTGCCAGCTCACCGGGACAGGGGGAATATGGCTACACCTTC.

The sample holds a few counts of this clonotype. This chain joins TRBV28 and TRBJ1-1; no reliable D call. Germline V gives CDR1 MDHEN, CDR2 SYDVKM. The CDR3 consists of 15 residues. V was cut by 5 bases and J by 5 bases, with 18 bases left in between. The CDR3 sequence is CASSLPAGHGTEAFF. CDR3 nucleotide sequence: TGTGCCAGCAGTCTCCCCGCGGGCCATGGAACTGAAGCTTTCTTT.

The table lists this clonotype with many counts. This rearrangement joins TRBV27 to TRBJ2-3; D unclear. CDR1 is MNHEY, CDR2 SMNVEV, per germline (reference sequence). With 3 bases removed from V and 0 bases from J, the gap between germline ends came to 16 bases. The CDR3 is 17 amino acids. Here the CDR3 reads CASSFYVSPRSTDTQYF. CDR3 in DNA: TGTGCCAGCAGTTTTTATGTAAGTCCCCGGAGCACAGATACGCAGTATTTT.

The sample holds a few counts of this clonotype. This sequence joins TRBV2 and TRBJ2-3; 10 bases align to TRBD1. V was clipped by 10 bases and J by 5 bases; unmatched bases: 6. The CDR3 sequence is 13 residues long. In germline, CDR1 is SNHLY, CDR2 FYNNEI. The CDR3 DNA reads as TGTGCCACCTCAGGACAGGGGGGAGATACGCAGTATTTT. Amino acid sequence: CATSGQGGDTQYF.

The table lists this clonotype with many counts. The chain couples TRBV7-9 to TRBJ2-3; D possibly corresponds to TRBD2 (5 bases). The CDR3 covers 13 residues. V was shortened by 3 bases and J by 4 bases, with 8 bases between the two germline ends. The germline CDR1 and CDR2 sequences are SEHNR and FQNEAQ (reference sequence). In DNA, the CDR3 is TGTGCCAGCAGCTTGGGAGCTGCAGATACGCAGTATTTT. Protein: CASSLGAADTQYF.

As concerns this clonotype: A much larger clone is a single base away; this may be a read error. The V and J genes are TRBV7-2 and TRBJ2-5; 7 positions agree with TRBD1. J gave up 9 bases and V 7 bases, and 17 bases lay outside the gene matches. CDR1 SGHTA and CDR2 FQGNSA come from the germline V gene. The CDR3 sequence is 15 residues long. CDR3 bases: TGTGCCAGCACCCCTACCCTGGGACAGAGGGAGTCCCAGTACTTC. Translating it yields CASTPTLGQRESQYF.

This clonotype was recorded at least ten times. The V call is TRBV2, the J call TRBJ1-1, with D perhaps TRBD1 (6 bases). This CDR3 has 14 residues. Trimming removed 2 bases at V and 2 bases at J, with 9 bases between. Germline assignment: CDR1 SNHLY and CDR2 FYNNEI. The CDR3 DNA sequence: TGTGCCAGCAGTGAATCGGGACATAACACTGAAGCTTTCTTT. As protein: CASSESGHNTEAFF.

In regard to this clonotype: At one boundary the junction diverges from the germline segment, which might be a read error. The chain joins TRBV20-1 to TRBJ2-7, with TRBD2 matching 14 bases. The V gene's germline CDR1 is DFQATT and CDR2 SNEGSKA (reference sequence). This CDR3 spans 13 amino acids. In DNA form, the CDR3 reads TGCAGTACTAGGGGACTAGCGGGAGACGAGCAGTACTTC. Protein sequence: CSTRGLAGDEQYF.